What follows is one T cell receptor (beta chain) and its context. The germline V gene has CDR1 SQVTM and CDR2 ANQGSEA. The ends were cut back, 7 bases at V and 2 bases at J, with 32 bases in the middle. The CDR3 contains 19 residues. This sample is part of a study of cytomegalovirus exposure and HLA in healthy donors. The data were produced by immunoSEQ multiplex PCR, yet TCRdb's version contains in-frame clones alone and is incomplete. This sample yields 180,000 or so clones, of which roughly 86% are seen a single time; about 7.2% belongs to the top ten. V gene TRBV29-1 combines with J gene TRBJ1-1, with D maybe TRBD1 (5 bases). The sequenced sample was PBMCs. This receptor was obtained from a man aged 25 to 40 in good health and CMV-seropositive. The CDR3 sequence: CSGDQGGGNYRGVNTEAFF. As DNA, the CDR3 is TGCAGCGGGGATCAGGGAGGAGGGAATTATCGGGGGGTTAACACTGAAGCTTTCTTT.